The clone carrying this T cell receptor (beta chain) was seen more than once but under ten times. The antigen is undetermined. Each TCR beta cDNA library carried unique molecular identifiers. TCRdb passed the PCR reads through MiXCR, listing each CDR3 protein once. This sample has roughly 800,000 distinct CDR3 sequences, with roughly 29% found just once. The CDR3 is 13 amino acids. Between the trimmed V and J ends, which lost 3 bases and 5 bases, there was a span of 10 bases. The data stem from a study of post-analysis software for immune sequencing data. Study-wide findings and caveats: Controls had lower frequencies than patients of four or five TRBV segments, which included TRBV5-6, TRBV5-1 and TRBV20-1. Comparison with controls showed significantly lower normalized Chao1 diversity in multiple sclerosis patients.

The sample consisted of blood. This clonotype was sampled from a girl aged 5 to 17 with multiple sclerosis. The chain carries TRBV12-3 or TRBV12-4 and TRBJ1-1; TRBD1 is a possible D gene (6 bases). This CDR3 is CASSLSQGTEAFF. The CDR3 DNA is TGTGCCAGCAGTTTGTCTCAGGGGACTGAAGCTTTCTTT.